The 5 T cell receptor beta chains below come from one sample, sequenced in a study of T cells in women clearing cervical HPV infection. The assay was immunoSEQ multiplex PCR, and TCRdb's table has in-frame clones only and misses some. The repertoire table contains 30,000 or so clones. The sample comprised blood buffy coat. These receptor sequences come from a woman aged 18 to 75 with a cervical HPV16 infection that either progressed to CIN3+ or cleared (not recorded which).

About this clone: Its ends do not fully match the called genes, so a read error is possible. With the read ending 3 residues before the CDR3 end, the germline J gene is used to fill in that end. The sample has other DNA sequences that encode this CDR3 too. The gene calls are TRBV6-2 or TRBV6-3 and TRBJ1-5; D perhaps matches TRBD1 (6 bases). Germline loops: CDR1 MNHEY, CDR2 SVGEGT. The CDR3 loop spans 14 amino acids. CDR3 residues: CASSTPGGNQPQHF. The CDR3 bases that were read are TGTGCCAGCTCGACCCCGGGGGGCAATCAACCC.

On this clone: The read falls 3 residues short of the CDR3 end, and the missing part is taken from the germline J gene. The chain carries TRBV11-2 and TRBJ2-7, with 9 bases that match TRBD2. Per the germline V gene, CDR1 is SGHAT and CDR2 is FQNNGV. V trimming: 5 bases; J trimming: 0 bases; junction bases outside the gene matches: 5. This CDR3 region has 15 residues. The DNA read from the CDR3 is TGTGCCAGCAGCCTAACGGGACTAGCCTCCTACGAG. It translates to CASSLTGLASYE. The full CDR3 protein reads CASSLTGLASYEQYF.

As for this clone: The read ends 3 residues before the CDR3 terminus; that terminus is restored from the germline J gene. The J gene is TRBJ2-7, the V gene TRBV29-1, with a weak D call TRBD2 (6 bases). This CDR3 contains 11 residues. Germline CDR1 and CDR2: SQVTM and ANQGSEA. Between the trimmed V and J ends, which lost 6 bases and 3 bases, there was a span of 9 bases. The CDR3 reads CSVATSYEQYF. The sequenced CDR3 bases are TGCAGCGTGGCGACTAGCTACGAG.

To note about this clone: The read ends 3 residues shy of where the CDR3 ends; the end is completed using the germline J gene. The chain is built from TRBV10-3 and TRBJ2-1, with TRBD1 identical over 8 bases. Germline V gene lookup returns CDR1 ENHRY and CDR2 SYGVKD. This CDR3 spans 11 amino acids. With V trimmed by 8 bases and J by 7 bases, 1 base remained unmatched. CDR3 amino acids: CAIHRGNEQFF. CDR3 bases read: TGTGCCATCCACAGGGGGAATGAG.

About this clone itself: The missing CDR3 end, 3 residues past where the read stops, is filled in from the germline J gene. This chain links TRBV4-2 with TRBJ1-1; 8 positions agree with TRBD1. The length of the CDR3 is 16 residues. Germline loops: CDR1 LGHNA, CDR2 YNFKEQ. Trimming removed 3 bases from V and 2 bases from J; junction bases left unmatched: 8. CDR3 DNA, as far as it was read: TGTGCCAGCAGCCAGGCTCTGACAGGGGTTAACACTGAA. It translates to CASSQALTGVNTE. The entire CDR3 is CASSQALTGVNTEAFF.